The clone carrying this T cell receptor (beta chain) is judged large. Its antigen remains unidentified. Assay: immunoSEQ multiplex PCR; the TCRdb copy retains only in-frame clones and omits some. Of more than 50,000 clones in the sample, around 84% were seen once. Per germline, CDR1 SGHVS and CDR2 FQNEAQ. V lost 1 base and J 6 bases, leaving 10 bases between the germline ends. This CDR3 region has 14 residues. These data originate in a study of OX40 agonist ivuxolimab in advanced cancers. General observations from the study: Low normalized T-cell clonal expansion was also seen in some nonresponders. At 0.1 to 3.0 mg/kg and by week 6, clonal expansion occurred in CD4+ and CD8+ blood T cells.

The clonotype was recovered from an adult with an advanced solid tumor such as melanoma, head and neck, liver or kidney cancer. This chain links TRBV7-8 with TRBJ2-1; D is unresolved. The sequences come from CD4+ or CD8+ T cells sorted from blood, collected in a trial of the OX40 agonist ivuxolimab. The CDR3 DNA reads as TGTGCCAGCAGCTTAGGAGGAGAAGGCAATGAGCAGTTCTTC. It encodes CASSLGGEGNEQFF.